This TCR beta chain was sequenced in a study of OX40 agonist ivuxolimab in advanced cancers. Only in-frame clones appear in the TCRdb table, and some are missing; sequencing was by immunoSEQ multiplex PCR. The profile covers around 31,000 clones, with roughly 79% appearing a single time and roughly 21% taken by the ten largest. Germline CDR1 and CDR2: GTSNPN and SVGIG (reference sequence). V was pared by 4 bases and J by 9 bases, with 16 bases between. This CDR3 contains 13 residues. The chain combines TRBV30 with TRBJ2-4, with D possibly being TRBD1 or TRBD2 (5 bases each). The clonotype originates from an adult with an advanced solid tumor such as melanoma, head and neck, liver or kidney cancer. Sample: CD4+ or CD8+ T cells sorted from blood, taken in a trial of the OX40 agonist ivuxolimab. The CDR3 reads CAWKDPGLGIQYF. Written as DNA, the CDR3 is TGTGCCTGGAAAGACCCGGGGCTGGGCATTCAGTACTTC.